The source of this T cell receptor beta chain is a study of cytomegalovirus exposure and HLA in healthy donors. Study-level information: Earlier findings included roughly 100 million unique TCR beta sequences obtained from about 170 million T cells. As released early, the data held 70 million to 95 million unique TCRs from HLA-typed donors.

PCR employed 60 Vbeta and 13 Jbeta primers. Clones were sequenced by immunoSEQ multiplex PCR, and TCRdb holds only the in-frame ones, with some missing. In the table there are 190,000 or so clones, 75% to 85% of which are singletons. This clone was picked up one time. No antigen is known for it. Notes on the study in general: Three of the chains that were CMV-associated were confirmed in vitro to be specific for CMV antigens. Most likely, a cluster of highly shared sequence variants arose as a sequencing artifact.

Trimming pared 4 bases from V and 0 bases from J, leaving 13 bases between. This CDR3 is 16 amino acids long. Germline V gene lookup returns CDR1 SGHRS and CDR2 YFSETQ. Sequencing input: PBMCs. The origin of this receptor is a male donor in good health and CMV-seropositive. V and J are TRBV5-1 and TRBJ1-4; D call uncertain. Here the CDR3 reads CASSLGPGTTNEKLFF. The CDR3 nucleotides are TGCGCCAGCAGCCTAGGTCCGGGAACAACTAATGAAAAACTGTTTTTT.